The 13 T cell receptor beta chains presented below share a single source sample, sequenced in a study of early T cells in non-severe SARS-CoV-2 infection. One entry per CDR3 protein results from TCRdb running MiXCR on the 5' RACE reads. The sample shows 70,000 to 85,000 distinct CDR3 sequences, 9.5% to 13% of them seen only once. The sample comprised whole blood. The source is an adult who was a healthcare worker with PCR-confirmed SARS-CoV-2 infection or an uninfected control (not recorded which).

This clonotype was found a few times. This chain connects TRBV5-6 to TRBJ1-3; possibly TRBD1 for D (5 bases). Trimming cost V 0 bases and J 0 bases, with 13 bases left between them. From germline, CDR1 is SGHDT and CDR2 YYEEEE. This CDR3 is built from 17 residues. CDR3 coding DNA: TGTGCCAGCAGCTTGGTTGGAGGGGAGAGCTCTGGAAACACCATATATTTT. Translating it yields CASSLVGGESSGNTIYF.

Many counts were recorded for this clonotype. The V gene is TRBV28, the J gene TRBJ1-2; D is perhaps TRBD1 (5 bases). CDR1 MDHEN and CDR2 SYDVKM come from the germline V gene. This CDR3 is built from 11 residues. V lost 8 bases, J lost 5 bases, and 9 bases lay in between. The CDR3 DNA sequence: TGTGCCAGCGGAGAGGGGTATGGCTACACCTTC. Translation: CASGEGYGYTF.

This clonotype occurred a few times. This sequence joins TRBV7-9 and TRBJ1-3; no reliable D call. V lost 1 base and J lost 1, with 8 bases in between. The CDR3 is made up of 15 amino acids. Germline CDR1 is SEHNR and CDR2 is FQNEAQ (reference sequence). CDR3 bases: TGTGCCAGCAGCTTAGGACCGGAGTCTGGAAACACCATATATTTT. Translation gives CASSLGPESGNTIYF.

Turning to this clonotype: A read error may be the cause here, since a much bigger clone is one base away. The gene calls are TRBV2 and TRBJ2-5; unclear D gene. The CDR3 loop spans 13 amino acids. CDR1 SNHLY and CDR2 FYNNEI come from the germline V gene. CDR3 sequence reads: CASSYDSQESQYF. The CDR3 DNA is TGTGCCAGCAGTTACGACTCGCAAGAGTCCCAGTACTTC.

This clonotype was detected a few times. The chain uses TRBV20-1 and TRBJ1-1; tentative D call: TRBD1 (5 bases). Germline assignment: CDR1 DFQATT and CDR2 SNEGSKA (reference sequence). The CDR3 is 13 residues long. The V end lost 1 base, the J end lost 5 bases, and 11 bases lay between the germline ends. As DNA, the CDR3 is TGCAGTGCTAGAGGTTACGGGGGAACTGAAGCTTTCTTT. As protein: CSARGYGGTEAFF.

In this sample, this clonotype turned up a few times. The chain recombines TRBV11-2 with TRBJ2-3; no clear D. The V gene's germline CDR1 is SGHAT and CDR2 FQNNGV. V dropped 7 bases and J dropped 4 bases, with 12 bases sitting between them. There are 13 residues in the CDR3. The CDR3: CASTPNEPDTQYF. The CDR3 DNA is TGTGCCAGCACCCCAAACGAGCCAGATACGCAGTATTTT.

Many counts were recorded for this clonotype. The genes are TRBV6-5 and TRBJ2-4; 7 bases align to TRBD2. The CDR3 covers 18 residues. V lost 6 bases to trimming and J lost 0 bases; unmatched junction nucleotides: 14. Germline assignment: CDR1 MNHEY and CDR2 SVGAGI. CDR3 nucleotide sequence: TGTGCCAGCAGCCGGACGGGACTATACGATATAGCCAAAAACATTCAGTACTTC. Translation: CASSRTGLYDIAKNIQYF.

This clonotype was seen at least ten times. The V and J genes are TRBV18 and TRBJ1-1, with D tentatively TRBD1 (5 bases). Trimming cost V 3 bases and J 5 bases, with 10 bases left between them. The CDR3 loop spans 13 amino acids. Looked up from germline, CDR1 is KGHSH and CDR2 is LQKENI. In nucleotides, the CDR3 is TGTGCCAGCTCACCGAAGGCAGGGACTGAAGCTTTCTTT. Amino acid sequence: CASSPKAGTEAFF.

This clonotype was detected many times. This rearrangement joins TRBV7-9 to TRBJ1-4; D is uncertain. Germline V gene data show CDR1 as SEHNR and CDR2 as FQNEAQ (reference sequence). The V end was cut by 7 bases, the J end by 3 bases, with 12 bases between. The CDR3 is made up of 14 amino acids. CDR3 loop: CASTHYGANEKLFF. In DNA form, the CDR3 reads TGTGCCAGCACCCACTACGGGGCTAATGAAAAACTGTTTTTT.

This clonotype was seen repeatedly, ten times or more. The V gene is TRBV7-3, the J gene TRBJ2-3; D is perhaps TRBD1 (5 bases). Trimming took 2 bases from V and 3 from J, leaving 12 bases between them. CDR1 and CDR2 (germline): SGHTA, FQGTGA. The CDR3 is 15 amino acids. CDR3 DNA sequence: TGTGCCAGCAGCTTACCGGGTCAGGGAACAGATACGCAGTATTTT. It codes for CASSLPGQGTDTQYF.

This clonotype was counted ten times or more. In DNA form, the CDR3 reads TGTGCCAGCAGTGAAAGAGGAGAACAGGGTGAAGCTTTCTTT. Translation gives CASSERGEQGEAFF. This sequence joins TRBV6-1 and TRBJ1-1, with D possibly matching TRBD1 (6 bases). With 2 bases removed from V and 7 bases from J, the gap between germline ends came to 14 bases. CDR3 size: 14 residues. CDR1 and CDR2 from the germline V gene are MNHNS and SASEGT.

The chain links TRBV20-1 to TRBJ2-7, with 9 bases matching TRBD2. This CDR3 is built from 13 residues. In germline, CDR1 is DFQATT, CDR2 SNEGSKA (reference sequence). Germline trimming cut 8 bases from V and 0 bases from J; bases unmatched to any gene: 5. This chain's CDR3 is CSIAGDLSYEQYF. In DNA, the CDR3 is TGCAGTATAGCGGGGGACCTCTCCTACGAGCAGTACTTC.

The rearrangement joins TRBV29-1 to TRBJ1-1; D is undetermined. The CDR3 runs 13 residues. Germline lookup yields CDR1 SQVTM and CDR2 ANQGSEA. Trimming removed 7 bases from V and 0 bases from J, with 12 bases in between. CDR3 in amino acids: CSGVGRLNTEAFF. Here the CDR3 DNA reads TGCAGCGGCGTCGGACGGCTGAACACTGAAGCTTTCTTT.